The next 23 T cell receptor beta chains were all read from a single sample in a study of T cell changes during pregnancy in multiple sclerosis. Only in-frame clones appear in the TCRdb table, and some are missing; sequencing was by immunoSEQ multiplex PCR. Of some 140,000 clones listed, 90% to 98% are singletons. This sample comprised peripheral blood, obtained after pregnancy. These receptors originate from a female donor with multiple sclerosis, enrolled in a pregnancy study.

This chain uses TRBV7-2 with TRBJ2-7; 15 bases are shared with TRBD2. Trimming cost V 3 bases and J 3 bases; bases outside gene matches: 12. CDR3 length: 19 residues. Per the germline V gene, CDR1 is SGHTA and CDR2 is FQGNSA. The CDR3: CASSFRTGLAGGRGYEQYF. The CDR3 DNA reads TGTGCCAGCAGCTTTCGTACAGGACTAGCGGGAGGGCGGGGCTACGAGCAGTACTTC.

The chain combines TRBV7-8 with TRBJ2-2, with a possible D match to TRBD2 (6 bases). Per germline, CDR1 SGHVS and CDR2 FQNEAQ. The CDR3 loop spans 13 amino acids. The germline V and J ends were trimmed by 6 bases and 5 bases, with 10 bases remaining between them. Here the CDR3 DNA reads TGTGCCAGCAGAAGGGACTTGACCGGGGAGCTGTTTTTT. The encoded protein is CASRRDLTGELFF.

The chain has TRBV6-1 and TRBJ1-1, with a tentative D call TRBD1 (5 bases). V lost 2 bases and J lost 5, with 15 bases in between. The CDR3 spans 15 residues. Per the germline V gene, CDR1 is MNHNS and CDR2 is SASEGT. Written as DNA, the CDR3 is TGTGCCAGCAGTGAAATGGGGGGGGTAAAGACTGAAGCTTTCTTT. Protein product: CASSEMGGVKTEAFF.

The J gene is TRBJ2-7, the V gene TRBV28, with a tentative D call TRBD2 (5 bases). V lost 3 bases and J 0 bases, leaving 21 bases between the germline ends. The length of the CDR3 is 18 residues. Germline values: CDR1 MDHEN, CDR2 SYDVKM. CDR3 in DNA: TGTGCCAGCAGTTTTATTATTGGTTGGTCCGGAGGCTCCTACGAGCAGTACTTC. Its translation: CASSFIIGWSGGSYEQYF.

The chain is built from TRBV28 and TRBJ2-1; 7 bases align to TRBD1. Germline V gene data show CDR1 as MDHEN and CDR2 as SYDVKM. V was clipped by 2 bases and J by 8 bases; unmatched bases: 6. The CDR3 runs 14 residues. CDR3 region: CASSLGTERDEQFF. DNA for the CDR3: TGTGCCAGCAGTTTAGGGACAGAGAGGGATGAGCAGTTCTTC.

V usage is TRBV6-1 and J usage is TRBJ1-2; D is unclear. The CDR3 is 13 residues long. Germline V gene sequence: CDR1 MNHNS, CDR2 SASEGT. V shed 6 bases and J shed 7 bases, with 15 bases lying between them. As DNA, the CDR3 is TGTGCCAGCAGCCTAAACCCGGGTTTTGGCTACACCTTC. The encoded protein is CASSLNPGFGYTF.

This clone appeared a few times. The chain uses TRBV29-1 and TRBJ1-2; D is perhaps TRBD1 (6 bases). V lost 7 bases and J lost 4, with 16 bases in between. This CDR3 has 13 residues. From germline, CDR1 is SQVTM and CDR2 ANQGSEA. The CDR3 DNA reads as TGCAGCGCCGAGGGGGGGATTGGCTATGGCTACACCTTC. Amino acid sequence: CSAEGGIGYGYTF.

This clone was seen only once. The chain recombines TRBV18 with TRBJ1-2; perhaps TRBD1 as D (6 bases). Per germline, CDR1 KGHSH and CDR2 LQKENI. With 2 bases removed from V and 4 bases from J, the gap between germline ends came to 17 bases. There are 16 residues in the CDR3. Written as DNA, the CDR3 is TGTGCCAGCTCACCATTAGAATCTCGGACAGTCTATGGCTACACCTTC. It encodes CASSPLESRTVYGYTF.

J is TRBJ2-1 and V is TRBV19; TRBD2 agrees at 14 bases. The CDR3 runs to 19 residues. Germline CDR1 and CDR2: LNHDA and SQIVND (reference sequence). J was trimmed by 2 bases and V by 3 bases; bases with no gene match: 9. The CDR3 DNA reads TGTGCCAGTAGTATCTCGACTAGCGGGAGGGGGTCTCCCTACAATGAGCAGTTCTTC. Its translation is CASSISTSGRGSPYNEQFF.

The chain carries TRBV7-9 and TRBJ1-5; D gene uncertain. Trimming took off 3 bases at V and 3 bases at J, with 6 bases between the two ends. CDR1 and CDR2 from the germline V gene are SEHNR and FQNEAQ (reference sequence). The CDR3 spans 13 residues. DNA for the CDR3: TGTGCCAGCAGCTTTAGAGACAATCAGCCCCAGCATTTT. Translation: CASSFRDNQPQHF.

This chain connects TRBV5-1 to TRBJ1-4; 7 nucleotides line up with TRBD1. In germline, CDR1 is SGHRS, CDR2 YFSETQ. This CDR3 has 18 residues. V lost 0 bases and J lost 1; bases outside the gene matches: 9. The DNA for the CDR3 is TGCGCCAGCAGCTTGGCCATAGGGGGCGTTGGAACTAATGAAAAACTGTTTTTT. Amino acid sequence: CASSLAIGGVGTNEKLFF.

The chain links TRBV9 to TRBJ2-1; 16 bases align to TRBD2. Trimming cost V 2 bases and J 7 bases; bases outside gene matches: 3. This CDR3 region has 16 residues. Germline CDR1 reads SGDLS; CDR2 reads YYNGEE. The CDR3 DNA is TGTGCCAGCAGCGTGGGACTAGCGGGAGGGCCTAATGAGCAGTTCTTC. It translates to CASSVGLAGGPNEQFF.

The V call is TRBV28, the J call TRBJ2-1; no firm D call. Germline lookup yields CDR1 MDHEN and CDR2 SYDVKM. The CDR3 has 15 residues. Trimming shortened V by 9 bases and J by 6 bases, and 21 bases separated the two germline ends. CDR3 sequence: CASSPYPRSLNEQFF. CDR3 bases: TGTGCCAGTTCTCCCTACCCGAGGTCTCTCAATGAGCAGTTCTTC.

The chain uses TRBV5-1 and TRBJ2-1; 7 bases align to TRBD2. V was clipped by 5 bases and J by 0 bases; unmatched bases: 11. Looked up from germline, CDR1 is SGHRS and CDR2 is YFSETQ. CDR3 length: 17 residues. The CDR3 spells CASSPSTSVSSYNEQFF. The CDR3 nucleotides read TGCGCCAGCAGTCCTAGTACTAGCGTCAGCTCCTACAATGAGCAGTTCTTC.

V usage is TRBV7-3 and J usage is TRBJ2-5, with 7 bases matching TRBD2. Germline CDR1 reads SGHTA; CDR2 reads FQGTGA. The CDR3 runs 16 residues. V lost 5 bases and J lost 1; bases outside the gene matches: 10. The chain's CDR3 is CASSQGVGRAQETQYF. CDR3 coding DNA: TGTGCCAGCAGCCAAGGGGTTGGGAGGGCCCAAGAGACCCAGTACTTC.

The chain is built from TRBV7-2 and TRBJ2-5; TRBD2 might be the D (6 bases). V dropped 3 bases and J dropped 4 bases, with 18 bases sitting between them. The CDR3 runs 16 residues. Germline lookup yields CDR1 SGHTA and CDR2 FQGNSA. The CDR3 protein is CASSLSAARGLETQYF. The CDR3 DNA reads TGTGCCAGCAGCTTGTCAGCGGCCCGGGGGTTAGAGACCCAGTACTTC.

CDR3 in amino acids: CASSQNAGTRFAETQYF. The CDR3 bases are TGTGCCAGCAGTCAAAATGCCGGGACTAGGTTTGCAGAGACCCAGTACTTC. The rearrangement uses TRBV28 and TRBJ2-5; 8 nucleotides line up with TRBD2. V trimming: 5 bases; J trimming: 4 bases; junction bases outside the gene matches: 15. In germline, CDR1 is MDHEN, CDR2 SYDVKM. The CDR3 has 17 amino acids.

The chain is built from TRBV7-6 and TRBJ2-7; 13 bases agree with TRBD2. In germline, CDR1 is SGHVS, CDR2 FNYEAQ. V was pared by 5 bases and J by 3 bases, with 4 bases of the junction left unmatched. The CDR3 contains 15 residues. CDR3 in amino acids: CASSPRLAGGYEQYF. For the CDR3, the DNA is TGTGCCAGCAGCCCTCGACTAGCGGGAGGCTACGAGCAGTACTTC.

The genes are TRBV28 and TRBJ1-1; 8 nucleotides match TRBD1. This CDR3 has 15 amino acids. Trimming cost V 3 bases and J 4 bases; bases outside gene matches: 7. In germline, CDR1 is MDHEN, CDR2 SYDVKM. Written as DNA, the CDR3 is TGTGCCAGCAGTTTGCGGACAGGGCGGGTCACTGAAGCTTTCTTT. Its protein is CASSLRTGRVTEAFF. Looking up the rest from reference TRBV28 and TRBJ1-1 gives the full variable domain: DVKVTQSSRYLVKRTGEKVFLECVQDMDHENMFWYRQDPGLGLRLIYFSYDVKMKEKGDIPEGYSVSREKKERFSLILESASTNQTSMYLCASSLRTGRVTEAFFGQGTRLTVV.

The V gene is TRBV18, the J gene TRBJ1-1, with TRBD1 as a possible D gene (6 bases). CDR1 and CDR2 (germline): KGHSH, LQKENI. This CDR3 contains 15 residues. Trimming pared 0 bases from V and 4 bases from J, leaving 12 bases between. The CDR3 nucleotides are TGTGCCAGCTCACCACCGGTAGGCAGGGGCACTGAAGCTTTCTTT. It encodes CASSPPVGRGTEAFF.

The chain couples TRBV5-6 to TRBJ2-2, with a possible D match to TRBD2 (6 bases). Germline V CDR1 and CDR2: SGHDT, YYEEEE. Trimming cost V 0 bases and J 2 bases, with 8 bases left between them. The CDR3 is 15 amino acids. CDR3 region: CASSLGGVNTGELFF. The DNA for the CDR3 is TGTGCCAGCAGCTTGGGGGGGGTCAACACCGGGGAGCTGTTTTTT.

The chain is built from TRBV21-1 and TRBJ2-4; the table assigns TRBD1, which was not confirmed against the DNA. TRBV21-1 is a pseudogene. The CDR3 totals 14 residues. Here the CDR3 reads CASSKDRGGDIQYF. As DNA, the CDR3 is TGTGCCAGCAGCAAAGACAGGGGAGGAGACATTCAGTACTTC.

This clone was recorded once. This chain links TRBV10-3 with TRBJ2-7; TRBD1 matches 7 bases. The V gene end was trimmed by 7 bases and the J gene end by 4 bases; junction bases not matched to a gene: 7. CDR3 length: 13 amino acids. Germline CDR1 and CDR2: ENHRY and SYGVKD. CDR3 in DNA: TGTGCCATCAAACAGGGGATGGGTTACGAGCAGTACTTC. Protein product: CAIKQGMGYEQYF.